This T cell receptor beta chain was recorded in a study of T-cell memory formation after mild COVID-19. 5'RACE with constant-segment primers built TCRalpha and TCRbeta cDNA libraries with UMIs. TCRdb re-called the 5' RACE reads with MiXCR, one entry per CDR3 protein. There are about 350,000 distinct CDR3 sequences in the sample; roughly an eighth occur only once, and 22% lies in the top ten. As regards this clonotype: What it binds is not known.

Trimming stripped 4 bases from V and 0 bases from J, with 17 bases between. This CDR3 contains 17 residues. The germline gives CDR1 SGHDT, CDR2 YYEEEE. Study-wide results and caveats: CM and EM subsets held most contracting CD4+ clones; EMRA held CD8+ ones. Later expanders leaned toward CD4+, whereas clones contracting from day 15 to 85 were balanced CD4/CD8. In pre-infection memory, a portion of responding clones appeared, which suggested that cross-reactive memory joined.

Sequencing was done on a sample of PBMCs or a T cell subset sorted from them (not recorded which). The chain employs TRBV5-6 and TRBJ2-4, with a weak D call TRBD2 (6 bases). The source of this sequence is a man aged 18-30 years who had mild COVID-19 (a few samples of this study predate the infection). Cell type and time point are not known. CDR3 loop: CASSVGGRTLAKNIQYF. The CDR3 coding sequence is TGTGCCAGCAGCGTCGGGGGACGGACTTTAGCCAAAAACATTCAGTACTTC.